The clone carrying this T cell receptor (beta chain) was seen once. Its specificity is unknown. Using two-round multiplex PCR, the authors amplified TCR beta CDR3 from genomic DNA. Primers specific to each TRBV and TRBJ gene drove first-round PCR. TCRdb passed the multiplex PCR reads through MiXCR, listing each CDR3 protein once. The sample has around 8,600 distinct CDR3 sequences, approximately 67% seen once. Trimming left V 2 bases short and J 0 bases short, with 8 bases between. In germline, CDR1 is MNHEY, CDR2 SVGAGI. This CDR3 is 14 amino acids long. The source of the sample is a study of prognosis after radiotherapy for stage I lung cancer. Study summary: There were 13 to 15 patients with newly diagnosed primary stage I lung tumors and about five patients with oligometastatic NSCLC after surgical resection of the primary tumor. As radiotherapy, SBRT was administered in 3 to 5 fractions with a biologically effective dose of at least 100 Gy. Every lung cancer patient of the non-small cell type was deemed medically inoperable. Study-wide results and limits: It was reported that patients with metastases and those without them differed in TRBV and TRBJ gene usage.

Sequenced here: PBMCs, sampled before or after stereotactic body radiation therapy (not recorded which). This sequence joins TRBV6-5 and TRBJ2-7, with D uncertain. The source of this sequence is a donor aged 50 or older with non-small cell lung cancer. CDR3 amino acids: CASSYGWDSYEQYF. CDR3 sequence (DNA): TGTGCCAGCAGTTACGGCTGGGACTCCTACGAGCAGTACTTC.